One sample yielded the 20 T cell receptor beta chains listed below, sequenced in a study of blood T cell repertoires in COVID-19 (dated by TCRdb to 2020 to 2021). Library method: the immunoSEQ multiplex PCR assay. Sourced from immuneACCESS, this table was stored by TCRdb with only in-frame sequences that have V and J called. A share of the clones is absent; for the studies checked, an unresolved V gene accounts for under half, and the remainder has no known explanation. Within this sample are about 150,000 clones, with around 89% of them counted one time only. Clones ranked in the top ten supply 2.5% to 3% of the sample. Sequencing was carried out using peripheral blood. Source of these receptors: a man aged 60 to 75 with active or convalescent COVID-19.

The CDR3 is CAWSYVSPSSYEQYF. In DNA, the CDR3 is TGTGCCTGGAGTTACGTTAGCCCGAGCTCCTACGAGCAGTACTTC. The chain uses TRBV30 and TRBJ2-7; D uncertain. Between the trimmed V and J ends, which lost 2 bases and 0 bases, there was a span of 14 bases. In germline, CDR1 is GTSNPN, CDR2 SVGIG (reference sequence). The CDR3 totals 15 residues.

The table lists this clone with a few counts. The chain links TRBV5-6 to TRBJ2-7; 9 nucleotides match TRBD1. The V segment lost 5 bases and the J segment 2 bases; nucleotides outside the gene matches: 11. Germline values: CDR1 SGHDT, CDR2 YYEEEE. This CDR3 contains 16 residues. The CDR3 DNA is TGTGCCAGCAGAAACTGGGGACAGGGAGGGACCTACGAGCAGTACTTC. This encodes CASRNWGQGGTYEQYF. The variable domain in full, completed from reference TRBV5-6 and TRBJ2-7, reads DAGVTQSPTHLIKTRGQQVTLRCSPKSGHDTVSWYQQALGQGPQFIFQYYEEEERQRGNFPDRFSGHQFPNYSSELNVNALLLGDSALYLCASRNWGQGGTYEQYFGPGTRLTVT.

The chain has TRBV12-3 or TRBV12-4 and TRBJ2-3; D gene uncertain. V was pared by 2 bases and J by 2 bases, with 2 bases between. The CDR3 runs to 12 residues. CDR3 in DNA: TGTGCCAGCAGTTTACTCACAGATACGCAGTATTTT. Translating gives CASSLLTDTQYF.

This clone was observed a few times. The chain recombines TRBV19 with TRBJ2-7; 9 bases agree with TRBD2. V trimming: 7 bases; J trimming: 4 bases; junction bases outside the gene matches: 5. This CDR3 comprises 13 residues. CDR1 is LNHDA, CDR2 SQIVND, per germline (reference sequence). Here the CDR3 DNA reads TGTGCCAGTACCGCTAGCGGGGTGTACGAGCAGTACTTC. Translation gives CASTASGVYEQYF.

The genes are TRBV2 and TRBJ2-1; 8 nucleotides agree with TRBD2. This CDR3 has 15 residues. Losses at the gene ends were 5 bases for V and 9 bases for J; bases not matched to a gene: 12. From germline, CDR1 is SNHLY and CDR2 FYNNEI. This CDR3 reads CASSTRRGAPSEQFF. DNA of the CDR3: TGTGCCAGCAGTACGCGGCGGGGGGCCCCCAGTGAGCAGTTCTTC.

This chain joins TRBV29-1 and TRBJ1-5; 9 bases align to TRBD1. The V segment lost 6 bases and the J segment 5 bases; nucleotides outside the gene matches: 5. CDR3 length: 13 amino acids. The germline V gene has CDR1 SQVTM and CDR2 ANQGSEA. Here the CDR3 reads CSVKQGAYQPQHF. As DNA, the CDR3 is TGCAGCGTAAAACAGGGGGCCTATCAGCCCCAGCATTTT.

The CDR3 spells CASSQTSGTSDTQYF. The CDR3 bases are TGCGCCAGCAGCCAGACTAGCGGGACATCAGATACGCAGTATTTT. The rearrangement joins TRBV4-1 to TRBJ2-3; 11 bases fit TRBD2. The germline CDR1 and CDR2 sequences are MGHRA and YSYEKL. Trimming at V came to 3 bases and at J to 4 bases, leaving 3 bases not matched to a gene. There are 15 residues in the CDR3.

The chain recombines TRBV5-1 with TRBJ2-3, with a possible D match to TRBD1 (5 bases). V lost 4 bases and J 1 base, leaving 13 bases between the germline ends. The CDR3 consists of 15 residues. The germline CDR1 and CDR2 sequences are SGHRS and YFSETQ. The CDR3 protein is CASSLGVFGTDTQYF. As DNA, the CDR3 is TGCGCCAGCAGCCTAGGGGTGTTCGGCACAGATACGCAGTATTTT. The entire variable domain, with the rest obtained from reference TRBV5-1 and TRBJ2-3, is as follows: KAGVTQTPRYLIKTRGQQVTLSCSPISGHRSVSWYQQTPGQGLQFLFEYFSETQRNKGNFPGRFSGRQFSNSRSEMNVSTLELGDSALYLCASSLGVFGTDTQYFGPGTRLTVL.

CDR3 sequence: CASSFTGNTEAFF. For the CDR3, the DNA is TGTGCCAGCAGCTTTACCGGGAACACTGAAGCTTTCTTT. The chain employs TRBV5-6 and TRBJ1-1; no definite D call. With 2 bases removed from V and 1 base from J, the gap between germline ends came to 6 bases. The CDR3 covers 13 residues. Germline V gene sequence: CDR1 SGHDT, CDR2 YYEEEE. Using reference TRBV5-6 and TRBJ1-1 for the parts outside the CDR3, the full variable domain is DAGVTQSPTHLIKTRGQQVTLRCSPKSGHDTVSWYQQALGQGPQFIFQYYEEEERQRGNFPDRFSGHQFPNYSSELNVNALLLGDSALYLCASSFTGNTEAFFGQGTRLTVV.

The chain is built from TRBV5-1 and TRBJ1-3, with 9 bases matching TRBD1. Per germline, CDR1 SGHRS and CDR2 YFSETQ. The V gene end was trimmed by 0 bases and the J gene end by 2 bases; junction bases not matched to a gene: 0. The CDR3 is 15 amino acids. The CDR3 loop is CASSLGDRAGNTIYF. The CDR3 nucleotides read TGCGCCAGCAGCTTGGGGGACAGGGCTGGAAACACCATATATTTT. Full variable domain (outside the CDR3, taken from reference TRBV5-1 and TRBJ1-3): KAGVTQTPRYLIKTRGQQVTLSCSPISGHRSVSWYQQTPGQGLQFLFEYFSETQRNKGNFPGRFSGRQFSNSRSEMNVSTLELGDSALYLCASSLGDRAGNTIYFGEGSWLTVV.

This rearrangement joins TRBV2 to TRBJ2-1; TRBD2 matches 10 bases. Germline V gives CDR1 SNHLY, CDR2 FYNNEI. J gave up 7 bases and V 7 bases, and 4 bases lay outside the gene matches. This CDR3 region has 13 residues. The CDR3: CASTSLAGNEQFF. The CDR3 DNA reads TGTGCCAGCACCTCACTAGCGGGGAATGAGCAGTTCTTC.

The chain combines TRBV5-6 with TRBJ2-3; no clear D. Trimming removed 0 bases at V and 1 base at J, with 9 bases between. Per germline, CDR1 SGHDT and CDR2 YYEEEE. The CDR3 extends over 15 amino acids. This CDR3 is CASSLGARGTDTQYF. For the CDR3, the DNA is TGTGCCAGCAGCTTGGGAGCGAGAGGCACAGATACGCAGTATTTT. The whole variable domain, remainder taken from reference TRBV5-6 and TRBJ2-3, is DAGVTQSPTHLIKTRGQQVTLRCSPKSGHDTVSWYQQALGQGPQFIFQYYEEEERQRGNFPDRFSGHQFPNYSSELNVNALLLGDSALYLCASSLGARGTDTQYFGPGTRLTVL.

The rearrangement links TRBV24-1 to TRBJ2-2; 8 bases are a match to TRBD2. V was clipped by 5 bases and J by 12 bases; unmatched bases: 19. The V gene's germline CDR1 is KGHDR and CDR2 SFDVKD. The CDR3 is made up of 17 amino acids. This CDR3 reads CATSASGWSGSREKLFF. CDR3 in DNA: TGTGCCACCAGTGCCTCTGGTTGGAGCGGGAGTCGCGAGAAGCTGTTTTTT.

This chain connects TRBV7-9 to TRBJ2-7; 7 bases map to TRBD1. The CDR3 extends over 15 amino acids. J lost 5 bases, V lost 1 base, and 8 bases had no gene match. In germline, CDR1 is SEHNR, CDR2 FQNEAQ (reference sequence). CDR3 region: CASSLGQGRKNEQYF. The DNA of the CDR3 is TGTGCCAGCAGCTTAGGACAGGGTAGGAAAAACGAGCAGTACTTC.

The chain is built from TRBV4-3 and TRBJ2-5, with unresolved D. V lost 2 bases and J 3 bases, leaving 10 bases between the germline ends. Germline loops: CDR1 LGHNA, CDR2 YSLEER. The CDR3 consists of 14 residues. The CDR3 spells CASSQSRLEETQYF. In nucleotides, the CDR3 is TGCGCCAGCAGCCAAAGTCGGCTAGAAGAGACCCAGTACTTC.

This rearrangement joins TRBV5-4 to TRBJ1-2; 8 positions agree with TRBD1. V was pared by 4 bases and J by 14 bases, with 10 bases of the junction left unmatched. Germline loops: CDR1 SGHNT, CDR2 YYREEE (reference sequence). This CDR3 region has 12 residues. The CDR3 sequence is CASSSSTGAETF. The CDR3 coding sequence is TGTGCCAGCAGCAGCTCGACAGGGGCGGAAACCTTC.

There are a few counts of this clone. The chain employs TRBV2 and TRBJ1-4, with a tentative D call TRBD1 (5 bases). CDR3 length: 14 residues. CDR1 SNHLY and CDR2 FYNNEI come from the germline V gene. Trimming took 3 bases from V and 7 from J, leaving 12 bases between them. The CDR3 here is CASSEGGAGEKLFF. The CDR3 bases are TGTGCCAGCAGTGAGGGAGGGGCTGGTGAAAAACTGTTTTTT.

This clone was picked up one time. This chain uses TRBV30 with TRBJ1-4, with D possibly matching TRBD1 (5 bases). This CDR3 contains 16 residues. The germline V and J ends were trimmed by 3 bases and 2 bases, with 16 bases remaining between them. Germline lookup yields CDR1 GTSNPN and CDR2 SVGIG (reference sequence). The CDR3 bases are TGTGCCTGGAGCCGAATTATAGGGGATACTAATGAAAAACTGTTTTTT. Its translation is CAWSRIIGDTNEKLFF.

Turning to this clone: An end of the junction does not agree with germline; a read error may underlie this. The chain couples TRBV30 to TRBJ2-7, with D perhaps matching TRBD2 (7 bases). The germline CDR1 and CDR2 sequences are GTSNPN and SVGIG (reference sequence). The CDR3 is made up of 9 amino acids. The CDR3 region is CALGGPRDF. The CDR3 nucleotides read TGTGCCCTGGGGGGGCCCCGCGACTTC.

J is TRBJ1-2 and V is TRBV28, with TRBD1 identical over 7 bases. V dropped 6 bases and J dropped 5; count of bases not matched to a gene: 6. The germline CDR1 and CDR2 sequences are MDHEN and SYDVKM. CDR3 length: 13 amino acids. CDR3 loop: CASSVGTEYGYTF. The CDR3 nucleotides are TGTGCCAGCAGCGTGGGGACAGAATATGGCTACACCTTC.